What follows describes a single TCR beta chain. As yet, its antigen is unknown. One end of the junction fails to match germline, which may point to a read error. The data derive from a study of blood T cells in healthy people across ages. A second PCR of about 7 to 12 cycles used a sample-barcoded 5' primer and a J-beta primer mix. Any given sample supplied a minimum of 2.5 million CDR3-containing paired-end reads. MiXCR was run by TCRdb on the 5' RACE reads, yielding one entry per CDR3 protein. The repertoire holds some 690,000 distinct CDR3 sequences, 22% seen once, with around 22% in the top ten. Study-wide findings and caveats: Aged donors had fewer naive CD4+ cells and lower diversity than long-lived donors.

The CDR3 covers 16 residues. Germline V lookup: CDR1 LGHNA, CDR2 YSLEER. The chain employs TRBV4-3 and TRBJ2-1, with 10 bases identical to TRBD2. The TCR sequence derives from a man aged 65 to 85 in good health. The sample consisted of blood. CDR3 region: CASNQDIAGGISKQFF. DNA for the CDR3: TGCGCCAGCAACCAAGATATAGCGGGAGGAATATCGAAGCAGTTCTTC.